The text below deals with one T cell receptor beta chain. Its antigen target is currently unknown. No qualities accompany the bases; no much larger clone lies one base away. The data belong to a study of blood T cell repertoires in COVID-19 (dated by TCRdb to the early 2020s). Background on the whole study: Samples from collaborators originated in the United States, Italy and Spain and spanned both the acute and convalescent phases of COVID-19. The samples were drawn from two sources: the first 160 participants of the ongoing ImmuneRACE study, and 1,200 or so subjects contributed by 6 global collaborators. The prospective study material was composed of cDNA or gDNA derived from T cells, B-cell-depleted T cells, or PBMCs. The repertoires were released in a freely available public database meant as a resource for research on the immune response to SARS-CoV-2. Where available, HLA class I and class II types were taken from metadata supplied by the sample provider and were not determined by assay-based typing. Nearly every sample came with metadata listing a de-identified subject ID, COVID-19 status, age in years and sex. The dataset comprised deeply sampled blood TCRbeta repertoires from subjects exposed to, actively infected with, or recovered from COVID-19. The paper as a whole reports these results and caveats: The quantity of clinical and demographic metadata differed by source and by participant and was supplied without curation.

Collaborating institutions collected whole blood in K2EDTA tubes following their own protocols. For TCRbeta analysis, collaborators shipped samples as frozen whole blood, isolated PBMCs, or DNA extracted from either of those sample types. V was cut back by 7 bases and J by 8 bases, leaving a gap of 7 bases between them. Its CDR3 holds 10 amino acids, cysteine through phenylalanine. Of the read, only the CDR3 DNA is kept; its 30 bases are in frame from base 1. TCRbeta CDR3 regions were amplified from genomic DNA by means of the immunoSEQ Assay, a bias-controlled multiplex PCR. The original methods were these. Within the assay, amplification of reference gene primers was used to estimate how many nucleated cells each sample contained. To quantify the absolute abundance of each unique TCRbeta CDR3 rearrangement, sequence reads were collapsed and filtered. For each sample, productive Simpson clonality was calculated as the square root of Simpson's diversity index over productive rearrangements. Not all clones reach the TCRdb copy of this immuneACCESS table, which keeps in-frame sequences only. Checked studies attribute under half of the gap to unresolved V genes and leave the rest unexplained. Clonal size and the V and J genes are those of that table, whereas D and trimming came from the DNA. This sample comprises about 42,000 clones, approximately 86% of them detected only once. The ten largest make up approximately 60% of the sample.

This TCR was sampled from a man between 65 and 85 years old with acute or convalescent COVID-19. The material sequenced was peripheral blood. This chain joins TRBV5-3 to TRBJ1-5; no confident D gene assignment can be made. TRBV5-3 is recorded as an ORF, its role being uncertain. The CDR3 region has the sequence CARGGEPQHF. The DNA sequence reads TGTGCCAGAGGCGGTGAGCCCCAGCATTTT.